The 18 T cell receptor beta chains listed next were all sequenced from one sample in a study of Ad26.COV2.S vaccination and SARS-CoV-2 variants. Assay: immunoSEQ multiplex PCR; the TCRdb copy retains only in-frame clones and omits some. This table has roughly 700,000 clones, 70% to 90% appearing once. Treatment meaning: some 20 received Ad26.COV2.S at low or high dose, single or two shots; five or six received placebo; per-sample allocation not given. Sampling was done on day 63 after the first vaccine or placebo injection. This sample comprised peripheral blood, obtained in a trial of Ad26.COV2.S vaccine versus placebo. Receptor source: a person between 18 and 59 years old who received the Ad26.COV2.S COVID-19 vaccine or a placebo.

This clone has a single count. The J gene is TRBJ2-5, the V gene TRBV5-4, with D possibly matching TRBD2 (6 bases). With 6 bases removed from V and 5 bases from J, the gap between germline ends came to 23 bases. From germline, CDR1 is SGHNT and CDR2 YYREEE (reference sequence). There are 16 residues in the CDR3. CDR3 sequence reads: CASTPSSVGRGETQYF. CDR3 DNA: TGTGCCAGCACCCCCTCCTCAGTAGGACGGGGGGAGACCCAGTACTTC.

This chain uses TRBV6-7 with TRBJ2-7; 9 bases line up with TRBD2. TRBV6-7 is an open reading frame, and its role is uncertain. V dropped 5 bases and J dropped 2; count of bases not matched to a gene: 4. The CDR3 is made up of 14 amino acids. The CDR3 bases are TGTGCCAGCAGTCGACGGACTAGCGCCTACGAGCAGTACTTC. This gives the protein CASSRRTSAYEQYF.

V gene TRBV4-1 combines with J gene TRBJ2-2; D not certain. The germline V gene encodes CDR1 MGHRA and CDR2 YSYEKL. This CDR3 spans 13 amino acids. Trimming removed 1 base at V and 7 bases at J, with 7 bases between. This CDR3 reads CASSQASIGELFF. The CDR3 DNA follows: TGCGCCAGCAGCCAAGCAAGCATCGGGGAGCTGTTTTTT.

J is TRBJ1-4 and V is TRBV10-3; D remains ambiguous. The CDR3 spans 13 residues. Germline CDR1 ENHRY, CDR2 SYGVKD. V was shortened by 3 bases and J by 8 bases, with 10 bases between the two germline ends. The CDR3 nucleotides read TGTGCCATCAGTGACCCGGTAGACGAAAAACTGTTTTTT. Amino acid sequence: CAISDPVDEKLFF.

This rearrangement joins TRBV29-1 to TRBJ2-7; TRBD1 or TRBD2 may be the D gene (5 bases each). CDR1 and CDR2 from the germline V gene are SQVTM and ANQGSEA. The CDR3 extends over 13 amino acids. Trimming took off 4 bases at V and 3 bases at J, with 13 bases between the two ends. The CDR3 DNA reads TGCAGCGTTGTTTGGGACCTAAACTACGAGCAGTACTTC. Translated: CSVVWDLNYEQYF.

Points on this clone: This specimen includes other DNA sequences encoding the same CDR3. The chain has TRBV12-3 or TRBV12-4 and TRBJ2-2; D is perhaps TRBD1 or TRBD2 (5 bases each). There are 13 residues in the CDR3. Trimming pared 4 bases from V and 4 bases from J, leaving 7 bases between. The CDR3 sequence: CASSSGTTGELFF. As DNA, the CDR3 is TGTGCCAGCAGTTCCGGGACCACCGGGGAGCTGTTTTTT.

This rearrangement joins TRBV18 to TRBJ1-5; D ambiguous. CDR3 length: 14 residues. V was cut by 3 bases and J by 2 bases, with 8 bases left in between. The germline CDR1 and CDR2 sequences are KGHSH and LQKENI. CDR3 residues: CASSPNSGNQPQHF. The CDR3 DNA reads as TGTGCCAGCTCACCTAATTCCGGCAATCAGCCCCAGCATTTT.

V gene TRBV19 combines with J gene TRBJ1-4; tentatively, D is TRBD1 (5 bases). Trimming stripped 5 bases from V and 8 bases from J, with 12 bases between. The CDR3 has 13 residues. Germline V gene lookup returns CDR1 LNHDA and CDR2 SQIVND (reference sequence). Here the CDR3 reads CASSAGRGEKLFF. For the CDR3, the DNA is TGTGCCAGTAGTGCAGGGCGAGGGGAAAAACTGTTTTTT.

The chain is built from TRBV18 and TRBJ2-5; D is perhaps TRBD1 or TRBD2 (6 bases each). The V end was cut by 2 bases, the J end by 2 bases, with 12 bases between. The CDR3 is 15 residues long. Germline CDR1 KGHSH, CDR2 LQKENI. DNA of the CDR3: TGTGCCAGCTCACCAAACGGGGGCCTTCAAGAGACCCAGTACTTC. This gives the protein CASSPNGGLQETQYF. Combining the CDR3 with reference TRBV18 and TRBJ2-5 gives the whole variable domain NAGVMQNPRHLVRRRGQEARLRCSPMKGHSHVYWYRQLPEEGLKFMVYLQKENIIDESGMPKERFSAEFPKEGPSILRIQQVVRGDSAAYFCASSPNGGLQETQYFGPGTRLLVL.

This chain uses TRBV10-3 with TRBJ2-1, with a weak D call TRBD2 (5 bases). Germline CDR1 and CDR2: ENHRY and SYGVKD. The V end lost 8 bases, the J end lost 5 bases, and 16 bases lay between the germline ends. There are 14 residues in the CDR3. The CDR3 DNA reads as TGTGCCATCGCCCCTAGCATAACCCACAATGAGCAGTTCTTC. Amino acids: CAIAPSITHNEQFF.

This clone was found once. The CDR3 DNA reads TGTGCCAGCAGCTTGGGGGAGGTAGTAGGTACAGGGAAGACCACTGAAGCTTTCTTT. It specifies CASSLGEVVGTGKTTEAFF. The chain has TRBV5-5 and TRBJ1-1, with a possible D match to TRBD1 (6 bases). CDR3 length: 19 residues. Germline V lookup: CDR1 SGHKS, CDR2 YYEKEE (reference sequence). V lost 0 bases and J 4 bases, leaving 25 bases between the germline ends.

V gene TRBV19 combines with J gene TRBJ2-5; the match to TRBD1 covers 8 bases. The V gene end was trimmed by 4 bases and the J gene end by 5 bases; junction bases not matched to a gene: 12. CDR1 is LNHDA, CDR2 SQIVND, per germline (reference sequence). The CDR3 covers 16 residues. The CDR3 protein is CASSSHQGAYRETQYF. The CDR3 DNA reads TGTGCCAGTAGTAGCCACCAGGGGGCCTATCGGGAGACCCAGTACTTC.

On this clone: The junction differs from germline at one of its ends, possibly a read error. V gene TRBV6-2 or TRBV6-3 combines with J gene TRBJ2-5, with TRBD1 matching over 7 bases. The CDR3 extends over 10 amino acids. The germline gives CDR1 MNHEY, CDR2 SVGEGT. The CDR3 reads CASSYGQGDF. As DNA, the CDR3 is TGTGCCAGCAGTTACGGGCAGGGGGACTTC.

This CDR3 reads CSVVSPGTSGGYTF. The DNA for the CDR3 is TGCAGCGTTGTCTCCCCGGGCACTTCGGGCGGCTACACCTTC. The chain joins TRBV29-1 to TRBJ1-2; D gene unclear. The CDR3 length is 14 residues. The germline gives CDR1 SQVTM, CDR2 ANQGSEA. Trimming cost V 4 bases and J 8 bases, with 20 bases left between them.

The rearrangement uses TRBV24-1 and TRBJ1-2, with D maybe TRBD1 (6 bases). V gave up 2 bases and J gave up 4 bases, with 19 bases separating them. Germline CDR1 is KGHDR and CDR2 is SFDVKD. The CDR3 is 17 residues long. CDR3 in DNA: TGTGCCACCAGTGATTCGCCGCGAGGGGGGGCGGTCTATGGCTACACCTTC. Translating it yields CATSDSPRGGAVYGYTF.

Notes on this clone: One junction end does not reproduce the germline sequence, and a read error may be involved. The J gene is TRBJ1-4, the V gene TRBV6-1; D is undetermined. CDR1 and CDR2 (germline): MNHNS, SASEGT. The CDR3 runs 15 residues. DNA of the CDR3: TGTGCCAGCAGGGAAGGGTCAGGCTTTAATGAAAAACTGTTTTTT. Its protein product is CASREGSGFNEKLFF.

The gene calls are TRBV10-1 and TRBJ2-1, with TRBD1 as a possible D gene (6 bases). CDR1 is WNHNN and CDR2 is SYGVQD in the germline V gene (reference sequence). Trimming removed 2 bases at V and 7 bases at J, with 12 bases between. The CDR3 contains 14 residues. CDR3 in amino acids: CASSETADRNEQFF. The CDR3 DNA sequence: TGCGCCAGCAGTGAGACGGCGGACAGAAATGAGCAGTTCTTC.

J is TRBJ1-1 and V is TRBV7-9; no clear D gene. The germline gives CDR1 SEHNR, CDR2 FQNEAQ (reference sequence). The CDR3 has 15 amino acids. With 5 bases removed from V and 0 bases from J, the gap between germline ends came to 13 bases. The CDR3 is CASSNGRTMNTEAFF. For the CDR3, the DNA is TGTGCCAGCAGCAACGGACGGACCATGAACACTGAAGCTTTCTTT.